This T cell receptor (beta chain) was sequenced during a study of shared clonotypes between healthy human individuals. Clones were read by immunoSEQ multiplex PCR, and TCRdb kept only the in-frame ones, dropping some. This sample has some 2.1 million clones, with roughly 93% found just once. Naive CD8 populations comprised CD45RO-negative cells positively selected for CCR7, excluding terminally differentiated effector memory CD45RA+ cells. Sequenced sample: naive CD8+ T cells from PBMCs. The sequence came from a man younger than 30 in good health. Some clones in this sample may be carry-over from other donors' samples.

The CDR3 DNA reads as TGTGCCAGCAGTCCCCTTTATTGGGGCGACTATGGCTACACCTTC. Translation gives CASSPLYWGDYGYTF. The chain is built from TRBV27 and TRBJ1-2; D may be TRBD1 (5 bases). Trimming cost V 5 bases and J 3 bases, with 16 bases left between them. The V gene's germline CDR1 is MNHEY and CDR2 SMNVEV (reference sequence). The CDR3 is 15 amino acids.